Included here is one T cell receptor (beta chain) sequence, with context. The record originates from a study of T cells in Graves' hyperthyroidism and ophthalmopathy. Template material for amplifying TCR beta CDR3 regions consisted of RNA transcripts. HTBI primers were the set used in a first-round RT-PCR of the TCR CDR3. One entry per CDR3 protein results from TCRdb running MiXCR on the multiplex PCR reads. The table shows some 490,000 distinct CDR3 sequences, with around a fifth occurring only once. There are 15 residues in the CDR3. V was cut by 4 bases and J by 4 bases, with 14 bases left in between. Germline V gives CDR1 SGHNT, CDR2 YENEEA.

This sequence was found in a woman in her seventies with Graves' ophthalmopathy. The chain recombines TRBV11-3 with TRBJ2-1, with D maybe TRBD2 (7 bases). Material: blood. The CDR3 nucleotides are TGTGCCAGCAGCTCGAGGGGGGGATTATACAATGAGCAGTTCTTC. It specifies CASSSRGGLYNEQFF.